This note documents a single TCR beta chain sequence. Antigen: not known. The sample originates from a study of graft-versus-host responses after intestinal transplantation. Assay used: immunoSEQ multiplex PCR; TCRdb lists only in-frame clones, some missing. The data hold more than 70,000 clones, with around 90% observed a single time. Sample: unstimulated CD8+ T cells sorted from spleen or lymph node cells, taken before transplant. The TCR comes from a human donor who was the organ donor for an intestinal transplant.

In DNA, the CDR3 is TGTGCCATCAGTGAGGCAGGAACTGAAGCTTTCTTT. It encodes CAISEAGTEAFF. The chain carries TRBV10-3 and TRBJ1-1; the D is unclear. The V end lost 2 bases, the J end lost 5 bases, and 6 bases lay between the germline ends. CDR1 and CDR2 (germline): ENHRY, SYGVKD. The CDR3 spans 12 residues.